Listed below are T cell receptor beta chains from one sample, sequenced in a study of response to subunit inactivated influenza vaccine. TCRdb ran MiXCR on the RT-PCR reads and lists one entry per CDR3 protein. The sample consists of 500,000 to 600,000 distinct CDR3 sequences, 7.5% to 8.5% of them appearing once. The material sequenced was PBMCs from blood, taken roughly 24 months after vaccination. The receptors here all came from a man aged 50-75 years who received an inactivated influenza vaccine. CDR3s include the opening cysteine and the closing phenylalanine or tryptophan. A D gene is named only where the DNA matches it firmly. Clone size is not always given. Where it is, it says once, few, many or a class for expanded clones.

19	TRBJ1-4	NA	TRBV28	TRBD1	CASSVGTGAFLVTNEKLFF	TGTGCCAGCAGTGTCGGGACAGGGGCATTCCTCGTAACTAATGAAAAACTGTTTTTT
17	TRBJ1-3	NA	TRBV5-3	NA	CASSPWVLGPSGNTIYF	TGTGCCAGCAGCCCGTGGGTCTTAGGGCCCTCTGGAAACACCATATATTTT
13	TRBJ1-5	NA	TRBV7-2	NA	CASSLGRVEPQHF	TGTGCCAGCAGCTTAGGCAGGGTTGAGCCCCAGCATTTT
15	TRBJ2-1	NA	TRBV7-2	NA	CASSFSWSEHNEQFF	TGTGCCAGCAGCTTTAGTTGGTCGGAGCACAATGAGCAGTTCTTC
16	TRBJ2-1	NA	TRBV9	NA	CASSVDIGTYDNEQFF	TGTGCCAGCAGCGTAGATATAGGGACATACGACAATGAGCAGTTCTTC
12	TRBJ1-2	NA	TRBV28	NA	CASGAGPYGYTF	TGTGCCAGCGGCGCGGGACCTTATGGCTACACCTTC
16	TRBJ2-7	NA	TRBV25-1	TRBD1	CASKTPDRGRIYEQYF	TGTGCCAGCAAAACCCCGGACAGGGGCCGGATATACGAGCAGTACTTC
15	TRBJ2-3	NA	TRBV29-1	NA	CSVERGSRSTDTQYF	TGCAGCGTTGAGAGAGGGAGTCGCAGCACAGATACGCAGTATTTT
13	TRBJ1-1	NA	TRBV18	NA	CASSQNRETEAFF	TGTGCCAGCTCACAGAACAGGGAAACTGAAGCTTTCTTT
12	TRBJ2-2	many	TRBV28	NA	CASSFLAGELFF	TGTGCCAGCAGTTTTCTAGCCGGGGAGCTGTTTTTT
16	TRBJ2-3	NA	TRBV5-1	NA	CASSLVLAEGLDTQYF	TGCGCCAGCAGCTTGGTGCTAGCAGAAGGGTTAGATACGCAGTATTTT
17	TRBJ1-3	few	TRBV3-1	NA	CASSQELRRGHGNTIYF	TGTGCCAGCAGCCAAGAGTTGCGCAGGGGTCATGGAAACACCATATATTTT
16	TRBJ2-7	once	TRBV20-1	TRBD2	CSARGPPGLAGVEQYF	TGCAGTGCTAGAGGCCCCCCGGGACTAGCGGGGGTAGAGCAGTACTTC
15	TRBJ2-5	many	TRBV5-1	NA	CASSWGNAGMETQYF	TGCGCCAGCAGCTGGGGAAACGCGGGGATGGAGACCCAGTACTTC
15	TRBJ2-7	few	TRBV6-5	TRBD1	CASSYSKDRVHEQYF	TGTGCCAGCAGTTACTCGAAGGACAGGGTTCACGAGCAGTACTTC
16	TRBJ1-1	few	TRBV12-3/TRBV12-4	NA	CASSSPRGLLNTEAFF	TGTGCCAGCAGTTCCCCTCGGGGACTGTTGAACACTGAAGCTTTCTTT
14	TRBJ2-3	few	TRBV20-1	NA	CSAQIPGFPDTQYF	TGCAGTGCTCAGATTCCGGGTTTTCCAGATACGCAGTATTTT
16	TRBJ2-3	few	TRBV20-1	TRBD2	CSAPRLAGKNTDTQYF	TGCAGTGCTCCCCGACTAGCGGGGAAGAACACAGATACGCAGTATTTT
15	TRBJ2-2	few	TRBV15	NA	CATSRDGQNTGELFF	TGTGCCACCAGCAGAGATGGTCAGAACACCGGGGAGCTGTTTTTT
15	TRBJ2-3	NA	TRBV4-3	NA	CASSQDSARTDTQYF	TGCGCCAGCAGCCAAGACTCGGCCCGCACAGATACGCAGTATTTT
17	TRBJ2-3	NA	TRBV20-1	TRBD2	CSARGLQLAGYTDTQYF	TGCAGTGCTAGAGGCCTCCAGCTAGCGGGGTACACAGATACGCAGTATTTT
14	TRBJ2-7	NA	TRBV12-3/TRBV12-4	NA	CASTSGAILAEQYF	TGTGCCAGCACCTCGGGTGCGATCCTGGCCGAGCAGTACTTC
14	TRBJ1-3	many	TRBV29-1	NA	CSVEDREAGNTIYF	TGCAGCGTTGAAGACAGGGAAGCTGGAAACACCATATATTTT
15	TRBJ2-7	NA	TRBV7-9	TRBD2	CASSSRLAAPYEQYF	TGTGCCAGCAGCTCGAGACTAGCGGCCCCCTACGAGCAGTACTTC
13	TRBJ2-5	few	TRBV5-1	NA	CASSADTQETQYF	TGCGCCAGCAGCGCGGACACTCAAGAGACCCAGTACTTC
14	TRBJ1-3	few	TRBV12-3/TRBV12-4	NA	CASRGSSSGNTIYF	TGTGCCAGCAGGGGATCGAGCTCTGGAAACACCATATATTTT
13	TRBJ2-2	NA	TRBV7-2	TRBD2	CASCIWGGGELFF	TGTGCCAGCTGCATTTGGGGGGGCGGGGAGCTGTTTTTT
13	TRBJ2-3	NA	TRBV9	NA	CASSGREADTQYF	TGTGCCAGCAGCGGCAGGGAAGCAGATACGCAGTATTTT
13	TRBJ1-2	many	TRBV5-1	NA	CASSPADSGGYTF	TGCGCCAGCAGCCCGGCGGACAGTGGTGGCTACACCTTC
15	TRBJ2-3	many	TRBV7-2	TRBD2	CASSPWTSGTDTQYF	TGTGCCAGCAGCCCCTGGACTAGCGGCACAGATACGCAGTATTTT
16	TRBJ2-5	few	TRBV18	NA	CASSQLGQSPSETQYF	TGTGCCAGCTCCCAACTAGGACAGAGCCCATCGGAGACCCAGTACTTC
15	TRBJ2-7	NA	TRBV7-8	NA	CASSTAGQQGGEQYF	TGTGCCAGCAGCACCGCAGGGCAGCAGGGGGGCGAGCAGTACTTC
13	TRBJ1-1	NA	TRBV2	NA	CASGRDLNTEAFF	TGTGCCAGCGGCAGGGATCTGAACACTGAAGCTTTCTTT
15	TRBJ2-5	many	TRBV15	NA	CATSRAVASEETQYF	TGTGCCACCAGCAGAGCGGTAGCGAGTGAAGAGACCCAGTACTTC
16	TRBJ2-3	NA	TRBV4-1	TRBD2	CASSQGERGGPDTQYF	TGCGCCAGCAGCCAAGGGGAGCGGGGGGGCCCGGATACGCAGTATTTT
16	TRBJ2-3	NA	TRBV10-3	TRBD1	CAISRSGGQGPDTQYF	TGTGCCATCAGTCGATCGGGGGGACAGGGGCCAGATACGCAGTATTTT
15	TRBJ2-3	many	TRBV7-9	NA	CASSLLAGSTDTQYF	TGTGCCAGCAGCTTATTGGCGGGGAGCACAGATACGCAGTATTTT
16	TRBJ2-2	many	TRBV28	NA	CASNAGILAGYGELFF	TGTGCCAGCAATGCAGGGATTTTGGCGGGGTACGGGGAGCTGTTTTTT
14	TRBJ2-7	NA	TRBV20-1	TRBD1	CSAEEVTGGLEQYF	TGCAGTGCCGAGGAGGTGACAGGGGGCCTCGAGCAGTACTTC
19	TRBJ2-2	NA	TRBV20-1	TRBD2	CSARESGTSGGPNTGELFF	TGCAGTGCTAGAGAATCCGGGACTAGCGGGGGACCGAACACCGGGGAGCTGTTTTTT
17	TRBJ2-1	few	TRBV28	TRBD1	CATSQDRGLVSSDEQFF	TGTGCCACATCGCAGGACAGGGGGCTCGTTTCGAGCGATGAGCAGTTCTTC
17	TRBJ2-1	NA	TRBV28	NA	CASSLPRAGVVYNEQFF	TGTGCCAGCAGTTTACCTCGGGCAGGGGTTGTCTACAATGAGCAGTTCTTC
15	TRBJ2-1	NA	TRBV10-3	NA	CAISDGGGLDNEQFF	TGTGCCATCAGTGACGGAGGCGGGTTGGACAATGAGCAGTTCTTC
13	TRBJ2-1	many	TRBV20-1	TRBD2	CSAPPGGYNEQFF	TGCAGTGCCCCGCCGGGGGGGTACAATGAGCAGTTCTTC
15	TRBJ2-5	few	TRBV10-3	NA	CAISESGQPQETQYF	TGTGCCATCAGTGAGTCGGGCCAGCCTCAAGAGACCCAGTACTTC
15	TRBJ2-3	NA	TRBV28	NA	CASRPRGLYIMTQYF	TGTGCCAGCAGGCCCCGGGGTCTCTATATCATGACGCAGTATTTT
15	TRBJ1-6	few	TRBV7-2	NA	CASSSVSGTNSPLHF	TGTGCCAGCAGCTCCGTGTCGGGCACGAATTCACCCCTCCACTTT
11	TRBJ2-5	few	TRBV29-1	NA	CSAGTSQTQYF	TGCAGCGCCGGGACCTCCCAGACCCAGTACTTC
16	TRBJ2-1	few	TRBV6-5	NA	CASSYSALFSYNEQFF	TGTGCCAGCAGTTACTCTGCCCTTTTCTCCTACAATGAGCAGTTCTTC
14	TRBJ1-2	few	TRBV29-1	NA	CSGGGGTANYGYTF	TGCAGCGGAGGGGGAGGGACGGCCAACTATGGCTACACCTTC
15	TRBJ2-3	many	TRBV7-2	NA	CASSPVVIRTDTQYF	TGTGCCAGCAGCCCCGTGGTGATCCGCACAGATACGCAGTATTTT
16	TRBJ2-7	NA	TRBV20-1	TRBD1	CSAPREAGGRSYEQYF	TGCAGTGCTCCGAGGGAGGCAGGGGGCCGATCCTACGAGCAGTACTTC
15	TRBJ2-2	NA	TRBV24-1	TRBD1	CATSVGGVNTGELFF	TGTGCCACCAGTGTAGGGGGCGTTAACACCGGGGAGCTGTTTTTT
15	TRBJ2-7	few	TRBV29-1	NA	CSVEEAGRESVEQYF	TGCAGCGTTGAAGAAGCAGGTCGGGAGTCTGTCGAGCAGTACTTC
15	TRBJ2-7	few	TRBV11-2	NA	CASSPRGPDSYEQYF	TGTGCCAGCAGCCCCCGGGGACCAGACTCCTACGAGCAGTACTTC
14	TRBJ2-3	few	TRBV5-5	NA	CASSFRGVTDTQYF	TGTGCCAGCAGCTTTAGAGGGGTCACAGATACGCAGTATTTT
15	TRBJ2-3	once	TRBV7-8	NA	CASSWGPAGVNTQYF	TGTGCCAGCAGCTGGGGGCCGGCAGGGGTAAATACGCAGTATTTT
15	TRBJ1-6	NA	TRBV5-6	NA	CASSLNQGPSSPLHF	TGTGCCAGCAGCTTGAACCAGGGGCCCTCATCACCCCTCCACTTT
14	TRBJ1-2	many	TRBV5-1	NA	CASSSDGRAYGYTF	TGCGCCAGCAGCTCCGACGGAAGAGCCTATGGCTACACCTTC
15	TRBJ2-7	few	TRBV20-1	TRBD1	CSVLTGTGDTYEQYF	TGCAGTGTCTTAACCGGGACAGGGGATACCTACGAGCAGTACTTC